This entry concerns a single TCR beta chain. Its antigen is as yet unknown. Documented time point: newly diagnosed GD, antithyroid drugs for less than 3 months. TCR sequences were obtained from RNA taken from PBMCs. It was by American Thyroid Association guidelines that Graves' disease was diagnosed. Construction of the TCR beta libraries employed iRepertoire HTBI primers in conjunction with Arm-PCR of CDR3 regions. Original data processing: Some 57 TRBV and roughly 15 TRBJ segments were identified across samples. TCRdb re-derived calls from the multiplex PCR reads in MiXCR, one entry per CDR3 protein. The V and J calls, along with clone size, are taken from TCRdb and not from the paper's own processing. The repertoire holds fewer than 650,000 distinct CDR3 sequences, with about 16% as singletons. CDR1 is MDHEN, CDR2 SYDVKM, per germline. The CDR3 loop spans 17 amino acids. The V segment lost 5 bases and the J segment 1 base; nucleotides outside the gene matches: 8.

The record originates from a study of regulatory T cells in long-lasting Graves disease. Study-level results: Persistent Graves' patients possessed reduced TCR diversity relative to recently diagnosed ones. Persistent disease was associated with favored TRBV28 usage and with favored use of TRBJ1-2 and TRBJ2-5.

The same sample was also used in a study of T cells in Graves' hyperthyroidism and ophthalmopathy.

Sample: peripheral blood mononuclear cells (PBMCs), taken at new diagnosis, from a patient treated with antithyroid drugs. The genes are TRBV28 and TRBJ1-6, with 7 bases fitting TRBD1. This TCR derives from a woman in her 30s with Graves disease. CDR3 DNA sequence: TGTGCCAGCAGTCAGGGGGGCAGGGGGTCCTATAATTCACCCCTCCACTTT. Translated: CASSQGGRGSYNSPLHF.